The present T cell receptor beta chain was sequenced within a study of identical twins. As concerns this clonotype: Antigen specificity is unknown.

CDR1 SGDLS and CDR2 YYNGEE come from the germline V gene. V lost 2 bases, J lost 1 base, and 10 bases lay in between. The CDR3 totals 14 residues. Study findings and constraints: While abundant cord blood beta clonotypes carried fewer insertions, memory repertoires showed no such pattern. The study found excess low generation probability among twin-shared out-of-frame alpha sequences.

Template switching added a universal primer site, and cDNA bore unique molecular identifiers. TCRdb reanalysed the 5' RACE reads using MiXCR and keeps one entry per CDR3 protein. The sample has hundreds of thousands of distinct CDR3 sequences, about 7.3% seen once; the top ten hold 3.5% to 4%. This same sample was also part of a study on yellow fever vaccine responses in identical twins. According to that study: Reportedly, twins showed a vaccine T cell response that looked partly convergent and partly personalized.

The chain is built from TRBV9 and TRBJ2-7, with D tentatively TRBD1 (6 bases). The sequence was collected from a woman aged 18 to 35 in good health. Sequenced: memory (CD45RO+) T cells sorted from blood. The CDR3 protein is CASSVTGNSYEQYF. For the CDR3, the DNA is TGTGCCAGCAGCGTCACAGGGAATTCCTACGAGCAGTACTTC.